This T cell receptor (beta chain) was found in a study of persistence of HIV-infected CD4 T cells (dated by TCRdb to 2020 to 2021). At the level of the whole study: The median time participants had been on suppressive ART was over seven years. Peripheral blood samples of up to about 180 mL were collected at multiple time points, except for a couple of participants, who underwent leukapheresis at a single time point. The clonality of all cells in each sorted population was assessed by TCRbeta sequencing, whereas the clonality of infected cells was assessed by proviral sequencing. In the cross-participant TCR cluster analysis, 8 participants were included for CMV and more than 5 participants were included for Gag. The study isolated CMV- and HIV-1 Gag-responding CD4+ T cells from ART-treated individuals to examine antigen-driven clonal expansion of HIV-1-infected cells.

General conclusions and limits of the study: Bulk TCR analyses could not be restricted to the rare CMV-responding cells that actually carried HIV-1 proviruses. Enrichment of degenerate expanded CDR3beta sequences was found in antigen-responding cells, suggesting convergent selection of CD4+ responses to CMV and Gag. Few individuals were included in the study, and only a limited range of antigens was tested. TCRbeta richness in CMV- and Gag-responding cells was significantly lower than in anti-CD3/anti-CD28-responding cells; CMV-responding cells had higher oligoclonality than CD3/CD28-stimulated and Gag-responding cells. Within the same sorted populations, how oligoclonal the TCRs were correlated with how oligoclonal the proviruses were.

This clone was seen a handful of times. Its antigen is still unknown. Base quality data are lacking; no much larger clone is found one base away. The sample's treatment or condition label, in plain terms: suppressive antiretroviral therapy. Cells were stimulated with lysates of CMV-infected fibroblasts at 9 to 10 ug/mL. Responding CD4+ T cells were sorted by upregulation of both CD40 ligand and CD69. Participants were HIV-1-infected adults who started suppressive ART during chronic infection. Participants had undetectable plasma HIV-1 RNA below 50 copies/mL for at least 4 years. To be included, participants needed a CD4+ T cell count above 400 cells/uL and a positive CMV serology. Before stimulation, PBMCs were isolated using density centrifugation and depleted of CD8+ T cells. For approximately 20 hours, the CD8-depleted PBMCs were stimulated with anti-CD28/CD49d costimulation, a CD40-blocking antibody, and enfuvirtide to prevent new infections. Cell sorting was performed on a Beckman Coulter MoFlo Legacy or XDP sorter, and dead cells were excluded with propidium iodide. Genomic DNA was extracted using the QIAamp DNA Mini Kit for samples with more than one million cells and using the Quick-DNA Microprep Kit for all other samples.

The cysteine opens and the phenylalanine closes a CDR3 of 14 amino acids. Only the CDR3 DNA is retained, 42 bases long and in frame from the first base. V is clipped by 7 bases and J by 3 bases, and the sequence between their germline boundaries is 15 bases long. The germline V gene sets CDR1 to MDHEN and CDR2 to SYDVKM. The immunoSEQ hsTCRB assay version 4, run in survey mode, was used to sequence TCRbeta repertoires from genomic DNA. Genomic DNA was diluted to 7.5 to 10 ng/uL, and up to 1 ug per sample was used for TCRbeta sequencing. In the original analysis: Analysis of the TCRbeta data was done in ImmunoSeq Analyzer 3.0, and diversity was computed on productive nucleotide rearrangements. Using the Immunarch R package, the improved Chao index served to estimate lower-bound TCR diversity and the Gini coefficient served to estimate clonality. Nucleotide rearrangements that differed but encoded the same CDR3beta amino acid sequence were counted as separate clonotypes. TCRbeta sequences significantly enriched in antigen-responding cells relative to anti-CD3/anti-CD28-activated cells were identified by differential abundance analysis. Using predicted peptide-MHC specificity as the basis, GLIPH2 grouped TCRs into clusters, both for each participant individually and for the merged data sets that combined participants. TCRdb carries this immuneACCESS record with in-frame sequences only. Its versions omit some clonotypes, under half of them owing to an unresolved V gene in the studies checked, with the rest unexplained. V, J and clone size were drawn from that table, and D and trimming were deduced from the DNA. This sample lists 5,500 to 8,500 clones; over 60% were detected once. The ten most abundant clones make up about 66% of the sample.

Rearrangement joined TRBV28 to TRBJ1-1, with no D gene named confidently. The clonotype comes from an adult woman with HIV who was CMV-seropositive. The source was CD4+ T cells sorted from PBMCs after approximately 20-hour stimulation, collected from a patient who received antiretroviral therapy. In the paper's terms, the cell subset or site label means: CD40L+CD69+ CD4 T cells responding to CMV lysate. Read as DNA, the sequence is TGTGCCAGCACCGACGGGCCTGGGGACACTGAAGCTTTCTTT. This is translated as CASTDGPGDTEAFF.